This T cell receptor (beta chain) was sequenced for a study of T cell responses to AZD1222 COVID-19 vaccine. Regarding the study as a whole: Clonal diversity was possibly underestimated, and white British individuals and females predominated among donors. Reports indicate that nearly half of spike-specific TCRs are directed at unmutated variant regions. The study identified only six AZD1222 recipients as seropositive at baseline.

Germline assignment: CDR1 MNHEY and CDR2 SVGEGT. CDR3 size: 13 residues. V was trimmed by 7 bases and J by 7 bases, leaving 16 bases between them. Data came from immunoSEQ multiplex PCR; TCRdb stores just in-frame clones and leaves some out. The sample has about 160,000 clones; over 80% are singletons. Worth noting for this clone: The antigen is unknown.

This specimen was peripheral blood, taken on day 0 of AZD1222 vaccination. The sequence came from an adult in good health. This chain links TRBV6-2 or TRBV6-3 with TRBJ1-1; D is ambiguous. CDR3 DNA: TGTGCCAGCACCCCCGGGCGGGTCATTGAAGCTTTCTTT. Encoded protein: CASTPGRVIEAFF.